This TCR beta chain comes out of a study of blood T cell repertoires in COVID-19. For the study at large: Material from acute and convalescent COVID-19 was sourced from the United States, Italy and Spain. Sample material is recorded as cDNA or gDNA derived from T cells, B-cell-depleted T cells, or PBMCs.

There are 15 residues in the CDR3. The V and J ends lost 1 base and 8 bases, in that order; junction bases with no gene match: 5. CDR1 SGHAT and CDR2 FQDESV come from the germline V gene (reference sequence). Per the original data handling: Nucleated cell number was recorded as an estimate derived from reference gene primer amplification. Produced via immunoSEQ multiplex PCR; TCRdb's table is partial and in-frame only. V and J calls and clone size are as listed in that table; D and trimming were resolved from the DNA. The table has 55,000 to 90,000 clones, approximately 77% seen once; the top ten hold approximately 0.83%.

The chain couples TRBV11-1 to TRBJ2-1; 10 nucleotides agree with TRBD2. The sequenced sample consisted of peripheral blood. The sequence came from a woman in her seventies with acute or convalescent COVID-19. CDR3 coding DNA: TGTGCCAGCAGCTTAGGGGGACTAGCGATCTATGAGCAGTTCTTC. It encodes CASSLGGLAIYEQFF.